This record concerns one TCR beta chain sequence. What it binds is not known. Only in-frame clones appear in the TCRdb table, and some are missing; sequencing was by immunoSEQ multiplex PCR. In the table there are approximately 170,000 clones, 92% of which are singletons. This sample was taken from a study of T cell responses to AZD1222 COVID-19 vaccine. Whole-study results and caveats: It should be noted that donors were predominantly white British and more often female, and clonal diversity was possibly underestimated. Just a handful of AZD1222 recipients were seropositive at baseline.

The TCR comes from an adult who received the AZD1222 COVID-19 vaccine. The sequencing here drew on peripheral blood, taken 28 days after the second AZD1222 dose.

Written as DNA, the CDR3 is TGTGCCAGCAGTGAAGTGGCAGGGGGAAATCAGCCCCAGCATTTT. Translation gives CASSEVAGGNQPQHF. The V gene is TRBV6-1, the J gene TRBJ1-5; 7 nucleotides align to TRBD1. J lost 4 bases, V lost 1 base, and 4 bases had no gene match. Per the germline V gene, CDR1 is MNHNS and CDR2 is SASEGT. The CDR3 length is 15 residues.